One sample yielded the 17 T cell receptor beta chains listed below, sequenced in a study of shared clonotypes between healthy human individuals. Terminally differentiated effector memory CD45RA+ cells were excluded by CCR7 positive selection of CD45RO-negative cells. Some clones are missing from TCRdb's copy, which holds only in-frame ones; the method was immunoSEQ multiplex PCR. The profile shows approximately 650,000 clones, about 95% of them singletons. Material: naive CD8+ T cells sorted from blood. Source of these receptors: a woman under 40 in good health.

As regards this clone: This same CDR3 is encoded by further DNA sequences in the sample. V and J are TRBV5-1 and TRBJ2-7; D gene unclear. CDR3 length equals 14 residues. V was clipped by 0 bases and J by 2 bases, with 9 bases between them. Per the germline V gene, CDR1 is SGHRS and CDR2 is YFSETQ. CDR3 sequence (DNA): TGCGCCAGCAGCTTGGTGCCCGAGGCCTACGAGCAGTACTTC. This sequence encodes CASSLVPEAYEQYF.

This rearrangement joins TRBV28 to TRBJ1-5, with TRBD1 as a possible D gene (5 bases). From germline, CDR1 is MDHEN and CDR2 SYDVKM. V was shortened by 5 bases and J by 2 bases, with 13 bases between the two germline ends. This CDR3 region has 15 residues. The CDR3 is CASSPQDLGNQPQHF. CDR3 nucleotides: TGTGCCAGCAGTCCACAGGACCTCGGCAATCAGCCCCAGCATTTT. The variable domain in full, with the rest retrieved from reference TRBV28 and TRBJ1-5, is DVKVTQSSRYLVKRTGEKVFLECVQDMDHENMFWYRQDPGLGLRLIYFSYDVKMKEKGDIPEGYSVSREKKERFSLILESASTNQTSMYLCASSPQDLGNQPQHFGDGTRLSIL.

J is TRBJ2-1 and V is TRBV11-2; 11 nucleotides align to TRBD1. Trimming removed 4 bases from V and 2 bases from J; junction bases left unmatched: 1. The V gene's germline CDR1 is SGHAT and CDR2 FQNNGV. The CDR3 has 15 residues. The CDR3 is CASSSGQGAYNEQFF. Written as DNA, the CDR3 is TGTGCCAGCAGCTCGGGACAGGGGGCCTACAATGAGCAGTTCTTC.

The V call is TRBV5-1, the J call TRBJ2-7, with D hard to call. The length of the CDR3 is 14 residues. Trimming left V 7 bases short and J 0 bases short, with 14 bases between. The germline CDR1 and CDR2 sequences are SGHRS and YFSETQ. CDR3 loop: CASQEKTYSYEQYF. The DNA of the CDR3 is TGCGCCAGCCAAGAGAAAACTTACTCCTACGAGCAGTACTTC.

V gene TRBV6-5 combines with J gene TRBJ1-2, with D hard to call. CDR3 length: 11 amino acids. CDR1 and CDR2 (germline): MNHEY, SVGAGI. V was shortened by 8 bases and J by 4 bases, with 8 bases between the two germline ends. The CDR3 DNA sequence: TGTGCCAGCGGCAGATCCTATGGCTACACCTTC. It codes for CASGRSYGYTF.

This clone was seen a single time. CDR3: CASSVERTNTDTQYF. The DNA of the CDR3 is TGTGCCAGCAGCGTAGAGAGGACTAACACAGATACGCAGTATTTT. The chain uses TRBV9 and TRBJ2-3; TRBD2 is a possible D gene (6 bases). The CDR3 runs 15 residues. The germline V gene encodes CDR1 SGDLS and CDR2 YYNGEE. V shed 0 bases and J shed 2 bases, with 10 bases lying between them.

The V call is TRBV6-5, the J call TRBJ2-7; D unclear. The CDR3 is 15 residues long. Trimming took off 1 base at V and 2 bases at J, with 12 bases between the two ends. The germline V gene has CDR1 MNHEY and CDR2 SVGAGI. In DNA form, the CDR3 reads TGTGCCAGCAGTTACTTCAATCTGGGCACCTACGAGCAGTACTTC. It specifies CASSYFNLGTYEQYF.

The V gene is TRBV7-6, the J gene TRBJ2-3; D is unclear. The V end was cut by 1 base, the J end by 3 bases, with 8 bases between. Looked up from germline, CDR1 is SGHVS and CDR2 is FNYEAQ. The CDR3 loop spans 14 amino acids. The CDR3 DNA follows: TGTGCCAGCAGCTTAGGGCCCCGGACAGATACGCAGTATTTT. This gives the protein CASSLGPRTDTQYF.

This clone was picked up one time. The chain recombines TRBV4-1 with TRBJ2-7; possibly TRBD2 for D (6 bases). There are 14 residues in the CDR3. Deletions cut 0 bases from V and 3 bases from J, with 9 bases between. Looked up from germline, CDR1 is MGHRA and CDR2 is YSYEKL. Here the CDR3 reads CASSQERGFYEQYF. In DNA, the CDR3 is TGCGCCAGCAGCCAAGAACGGGGGTTCTACGAGCAGTACTTC.

The rearrangement uses TRBV11-2 and TRBJ2-1; possibly TRBD2 for D (7 bases). The CDR3 runs to 15 residues. The V gene's germline CDR1 is SGHAT and CDR2 FQNNGV. V lost 11 bases and J lost 0, with 17 bases in between. The CDR3 here is CAAGAGVNSYNEQFF. CDR3 coding DNA: TGTGCCGCAGGGGCGGGAGTCAACTCCTACAATGAGCAGTTCTTC.

This chain connects TRBV10-3 to TRBJ2-7, with TRBD1 matching 7 bases. V shed 4 bases and J 1 base; nucleotides not matched to a gene: 10. Germline V lookup: CDR1 ENHRY, CDR2 SYGVKD. CDR3 length: 16 residues. In nucleotides, the CDR3 is TGTGCCATCAGTGGTTCACAGGGGTCGGGGTCCTACGAGCAGTACTTC. It encodes CAISGSQGSGSYEQYF.

The genes are TRBV27 and TRBJ2-5; the match to TRBD1 covers 8 bases. The CDR3 extends over 12 amino acids. V trimming: 10 bases; J trimming: 11 bases; junction bases outside the gene matches: 12. Germline CDR1 and CDR2: MNHEY and SMNVEV (reference sequence). The CDR3 protein is CATTQGAGEQYF. The CDR3 DNA is TGTGCCACCACGCAGGGGGCTGGGGAGCAGTACTTC.

J is TRBJ1-2 and V is TRBV9, with a weak D call TRBD1 (6 bases). Trimming pared 0 bases from V and 3 bases from J, leaving 15 bases between. This CDR3 region has 16 residues. Germline V gene lookup returns CDR1 SGDLS and CDR2 YYNGEE. The CDR3 DNA reads TGTGCCAGCAGCGTAGATCCTGGGGGCCAAGACTATGGCTACACCTTC. Translated, it gives CASSVDPGGQDYGYTF.

The chain employs TRBV27 and TRBJ2-6, with D hard to call. Trimming stripped 3 bases from V and 9 bases from J, with 12 bases between. Germline V gene sequence: CDR1 MNHEY, CDR2 SMNVEV (reference sequence). This CDR3 is built from 14 residues. This CDR3 reads CASSFSQGLNVLTF. In DNA form, the CDR3 reads TGTGCCAGCAGTTTTAGTCAAGGCCTCAACGTCCTGACTTTC.

This rearrangement joins TRBV28 to TRBJ2-2; TRBD2 matches 11 bases. V lost 8 bases and J lost 0; bases outside the gene matches: 8. Germline assignment: CDR1 MDHEN and CDR2 SYDVKM. The CDR3 has 17 amino acids. CDR3 protein: CASGRLAGFANTGELFF. The CDR3 DNA reads as TGTGCCAGCGGACGACTAGCGGGGTTCGCGAACACCGGGGAGCTGTTTTTT.

V is TRBV15 and J is TRBJ2-3, with 10 bases aligning to TRBD2. Germline values: CDR1 LNHNV, CDR2 YYDKDF (reference sequence). Trimming cost V 0 bases and J 6 bases; bases outside gene matches: 15. This CDR3 comprises 19 residues. The CDR3, as DNA: TGTGCCACCAGCAGAGACCCTTGGCCCCAAAGCGGGAGGGTCGATACGCAGTATTTT. Residues: CATSRDPWPQSGRVDTQYF.

On this clone itself: At the DNA level, this CDR3 is encoded by other sequences in the same sample as well. This CDR3 is CASSIEGTANYGYTF. The CDR3, as DNA: TGTGCCAGTAGTATAGAGGGGACAGCTAACTATGGCTACACCTTC. The chain carries TRBV19 and TRBJ1-2; 7 nucleotides align to TRBD1. Germline trimming cut 0 bases from V and 0 bases from J; bases unmatched to any gene: 1. The CDR3 is 15 amino acids. Germline V gene sequence: CDR1 LNHDA, CDR2 SQIVND (reference sequence). The complete variable domain, with remaining parts taken from reference TRBV19 and TRBJ1-2, reads DGGITQSPKYLFRKEGQNVTLSCEQNLNHDAMYWYRQDPGQGLRLIYYSQIVNDFQKGDIAEGYSVSREKKESFPLTVTSAQKNPTAFYLCASSIEGTANYGYTFGSGTRLTVV.